This TCR beta chain was captured by sequencing in a study of cytomegalovirus exposure and HLA in healthy donors (dated by TCRdb to 2017 to 2019). Concerning the study at large: According to an earlier analysis of several hundred of the donors, 150 million to 200 million T cells yielded 95 million to 140 million unique TCR beta sequences and 276 Gb of sequence data. An early release covering some 640 HLA-typed donors comprised approximately 300 gigabases of sequencing data and roughly 85 million unique TCR sequences. The genetic ancestry cluster associated with self-reported Caucasian donors included over 65% of the approximately 410 genotyped donors. The aim of the study was to test whether cataloging public T cell receptors could identify signatures of past pathogen exposure. The study used immunosequencing to profile the T cell repertoires of hundreds of subjects and linked those repertoires to cytomegalovirus serostatus. A separate validation cohort of 100 to 150 different subjects was used in addition to the approximately 670-subject first cohort. The study combined high-throughput TCR immunosequencing, statistical association of individual TCRs with disease status, and machine learning to predict cytomegalovirus infection status. A later analysis re-analyzed previously published TCR beta repertoires from 500 to 700 donors and added high-resolution HLA genotyping to study TCR occurrence patterns. Rather than drawing on any new phenotypic data, the later analysis identified candidate immune exposures from TCR beta sequences and the way those sequences occurred across donors. To decide whether each TCR beta V gene segment behaved as functional or pseudogenic, an earlier analysis of approximately 600 of the donors relied on high-throughput TCR beta sequencing. Alongside the repertoire data, information on donor age, sex, ethnicity and CMV serostatus was compiled. A later genetic analysis used genome-wide SNP genotypes for about 65% of the 666 donors, treating that subset as a discovery cohort. All discovery cohort repertoires had been generated using a single sequencing platform. Class I and class II HLA loci were covered by the typing at four-digit resolution. The number of donors typed differed by locus, with about 620-630 for A, B, C, DRB1 and DQB1, over 500 for DQA1, 600 to 610 for DPA1, and around 430 for DPB1. Four or five DR-DQ haplotypes were handled as single units for association and clustering because linkage in the cohort was strong. On average, over 200,000 unique TCR beta nucleotide sequences were sequenced per donor among 398 genotyped donors of the cohort, with about 17% of those sequences being non-productive. Overall study outcomes, separate from this receptor: In a later analysis, HLA-associated TCR beta chains were found to be more clonally expanded and to have lower generation probabilities than equally common non-associated chains. A few of the identified cytomegalovirus-associated TCR beta chains were confirmed in vitro to be specific for cytomegalovirus antigens. Because the 87-base-pair reads could not distinguish some IMGT-functional V segments, including TRBV6-2 and TRBV6-3, those segments were excluded. According to a later genetic analysis, donors in an Asian-associated ancestry cluster had fewer N-insertions in productive TCRs than the approximately 650-donor mean. Because HLA typing was missing for some donors at each locus, association tests included only the typed subset. Linkage disequilibrium might explain the correlated functional status among segregating V segments, but an unknown experimental factor could not be excluded. Several of the top co-occurrence clusters appeared to be linked to parvovirus B19, influenza, CMV and Epstein-Barr virus, according to a later analysis. A later analysis found that TCR association rates varied across HLA loci, with DRB1 alleles showing the most associated TCRs and HLA-C alleles the fewest. In a later analysis, 15,000 to 20,000 TCR beta sequences were associated with specific HLA alleles at a false discovery rate of 0.05. Only TCR beta chains were sequenced in this cohort, and the absence of alpha or paired-chain data limited detectable features. In the study, about 150 TCR beta chains were listed as associated with cytomegalovirus. Roughly 15 rarely observed V segments, including chromosome 9 orphons, were excluded from the earlier analysis of approximately 500 of the donors because counts were too low. The presence/absence analyses assumed that sequencing depth was roughly uniform across donors, and that assumption may not be true. Most CMV-associated TCR beta chains appeared to be HLA-restricted in a later analysis, and the HLA associations seemed to be driven largely by CMV exposure. Broadly in line with IMGT annotations, most TCR beta V segments showed up in productive rearrangements about 90% or about 30% of the time in an earlier analysis of approximately 640 of the donors. The classifier was reported to diagnose cytomegalovirus status with high specificity and sensitivity in both the original and validation cohorts. It was suggested by the authors that the approach could potentially be generalized to other disease states and immunological phenotypes. Most TCR sequences were seen in very few donors, while some public TCRs were found in many individuals. In a later genetic analysis, a missense DCLRE1C variant was associated with V-gene and J-gene trimming of TCR beta chains, and the association was replicated in an independent cohort. A further reported finding was that TCR beta sequences accurately predicted the HLA-A and HLA-B alleles for most subjects in the first cohort. A cluster of highly shared sequence variants was judged likely to represent a technical artifact of the sequencing pipeline. CMV serostatus was the only immune exposure information available for the cohort. When HLA alleles, especially DR and DQ, strongly co-occurred, attributing TCR associations to individual alleles was difficult.

As encoded in the germline V gene, CDR1 is WSHSY while CDR2 is SAAADI. The CDR3, cysteine through phenylalanine, is 14 amino acids long. The DNA shown is the 42-base CDR3, in frame from base 1. The trim is 3 bases for V and 5 bases for J, with a gap of 11 bases between the germline ends. Library generation was performed with the immunoSEQ multiplex PCR assay. The multiplex PCR relied on a mix of 60 forward primers for TCR Vbeta segments and 13 reverse primers for TCR Jbeta segments. A multiplex PCR assay on genomic DNA amplified the CDR3 region of rearranged TCR beta genes. On the Illumina HiSeq System, the amplified TCR beta libraries were sequenced as 87-base-pair reads. In the original analysis: Across the roughly 600 repertoires, a later analysis counted roughly 77 million unique TCR beta chains, approximately 10 million of which were shared by at least two donors. Raw reads were error-corrected and collapsed into unique sequences by a nearest-neighbor algorithm in which closely related sequences were merged to remove PCR and sequencing errors. V, D and J gene segments were assigned by aligning CDR3 sequences to IMGT reference sequences. For a sequence to be retained, at least a six-nucleotide match to both a V gene segment and a J gene segment was required. Rearrangements were classified as productive when the CDR3 lacked stop codons and remained in frame with V and J, and all other rearrangements were classified as non-productive. CDR3 was defined by IMGT convention, running from the second conserved V-encoded cysteine to the conserved J-encoded phenylalanine. The earlier analysis of about 620 of the donors excluded sequences that lacked an unambiguous match to a single V gene segment. An earlier analysis of some 610 of the donors called V segments functional above 56.7% productive rearrangements and segregating when the between-donor standard deviation exceeded 5%. To diagnose cytomegalovirus status from the catalog of TCR beta chain sequences, a statistical classification framework was built. V and J gene assignment, in a later analysis, came from comparing TCR nucleotide sequences with IMGT/GENE-DB human TR gene sequences. A later analysis assigned CDR3 sequences and most-parsimonious VDJ recombination scenarios with the TCRdist pipeline. In a later analysis, every TCR beta chain was defined by the combination of its CDR3 amino acid sequence and its V-gene family, and reads without a unique V-gene family were dropped. A later analysis removed 550 to 650 highly shared, low-generation-probability nucleotide sequences to deal with suspected cross-contamination and a sequencing artifact. For each public chain, a later analysis derived a clonal expansion index from normalized ranks of inferred template counts within each repertoire. In a later analysis, generation probabilities were computed with a VDJ recombination model fitted to out-of-frame rearrangements, and the resulting probabilities were checked against IGoR. A later analysis scored TCR-TCR, TCR-HLA and TCR-CMV co-occurrence with hypergeometric tests, applying a repertoire-size bias correction to TCR pairs. In a later analysis, false discovery rates were estimated by permuting HLA or CMV assignments 20 times. In a later analysis, co-occurring TCRs were grouped using DBSCAN, and TCRdist sequence similarity was added for clustering within HLA-allele-positive subsets. Co-occurrence clustering excluded repertoires with fewer than 30,000 or more than 120,000 public chains, plus five with anomalous nucleotide sharing. As stored in TCRdb, this immuneACCESS dataset retains in-frame rearrangements with V and J assigned. A fraction of the clones does not appear; measured against another copy, unresolved V genes explain less than half of the discrepancy, and the remainder lacks a known reason. V, J and clone size derive from that table, while D and trimming were established from the DNA sequence. The sample includes 110,000 to 150,000 clones, with 60% to 75% observed a single time. Of the sample, about 6.5% is held by the ten largest clones.

In this sample, this clone turned up a few times. Its antigen target is currently unknown. No quality values exist for individual bases; no much larger clone is one base distant. The cohort comprised 666 healthy bone marrow donors. Cohort members were all nominally healthy when sampled, although unrecorded immune exposures were likely present. The donor tested CMV seronegative and was one of the 352 seronegative cohort members. Each donor provided a peripheral blood sample, and peripheral blood mononuclear cells were used for TCR beta sequencing. Genomic DNA was extracted from the blood cell samples with the Qiagen DNeasy Blood Extraction Kit.

Sequenced input: PBMCs. The clonotype comes from a man aged 25-45 years in good health and CMV-seronegative. In this chain, TRBV10-2 is recombined with TRBJ1-5; the D gene identity is not certain. The CDR3 in this case is CASSDLPGDQPQHF. The DNA is TGCGCCAGCAGTGACCTCCCCGGGGATCAGCCCCAGCATTTT.